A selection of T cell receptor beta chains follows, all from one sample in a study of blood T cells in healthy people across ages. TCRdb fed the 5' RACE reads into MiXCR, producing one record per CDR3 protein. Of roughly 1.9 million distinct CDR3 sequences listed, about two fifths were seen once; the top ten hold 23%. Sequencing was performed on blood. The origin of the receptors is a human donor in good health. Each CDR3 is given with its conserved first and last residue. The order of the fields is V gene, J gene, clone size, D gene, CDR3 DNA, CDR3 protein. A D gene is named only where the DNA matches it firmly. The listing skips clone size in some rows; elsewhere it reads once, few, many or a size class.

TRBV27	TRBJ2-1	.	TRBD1	TGTGCCGGCAGTCGCCCGGGACAGGGCGCGAATGAGCAGTTCTTC	CAGSRPGQGANEQFF
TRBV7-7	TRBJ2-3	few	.	TGTGCTAGCAGCCTCGGGACCGAACTCGACTCAGATACGCAGTATTTT	CASSLGTELDSDTQYF
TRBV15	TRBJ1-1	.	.	TGTGCCACCAGCAGAGAACGGGCCTCTGAAGCTTTCTTT	CATSRERASEAFF
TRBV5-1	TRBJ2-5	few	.	TGCGCCAGCAGCTTACAGAATAACCAAGAGACCCAGTACTTC	CASSLQNNQETQYF
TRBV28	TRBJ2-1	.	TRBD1	TGTGCCAGCAGTTTCACCCTCCAGGGGGCAAGTTTATCAAATGAGCAGTTCTTC	CASSFTLQGASLSNEQFF
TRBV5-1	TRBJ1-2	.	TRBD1	TGCGCCAGCAGCTTGGATGGGACAGGGCTGGGCTACACCTTC	CASSLDGTGLGYTF
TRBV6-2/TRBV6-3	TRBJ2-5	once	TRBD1	TGTGCCAGCAAGATGGACAGGGCACCGGAGACCCAGTACTTC	CASKMDRAPETQYF
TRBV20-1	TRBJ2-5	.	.	TGCAGTTTTAGGGACCACCAAGAGACCCAGTACTTC	CSFRDHQETQYF
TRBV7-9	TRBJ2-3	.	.	TGTGCCAGCAGCTCCTCGATGAGCAGCACAGATACGCAGTATTTT	CASSSSMSSTDTQYF
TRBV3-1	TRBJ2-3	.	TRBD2	TGTGCCAGCAGCCAAGATTTAGCGGGGGACACAGATACGCAGTATTTT	CASSQDLAGDTDTQYF
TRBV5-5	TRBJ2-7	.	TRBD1	TGTGCCAGCAGCTTGGCGGACAGGGGTATCTACGAGCAGTACTTC	CASSLADRGIYEQYF
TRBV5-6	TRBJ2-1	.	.	TGTGCCAGCAGCCTCGGGAGTTGGGATGAGCAGTTCTTC	CASSLGSWDEQFF
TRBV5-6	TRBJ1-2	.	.	TGTGCCAGCAGACAAGGACGGGAGGCGCGATATGGCTACACCTTC	CASRQGREARYGYTF
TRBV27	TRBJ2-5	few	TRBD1	TGTGCCAGCAGCCCCCGGGACAGTCGAGAGGAGACCCAGTACTTC	CASSPRDSREETQYF
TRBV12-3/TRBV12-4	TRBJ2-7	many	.	TGTGCCAGCAGTTTGGGGGCCCTCTACGAGCAGTACTTC	CASSLGALYEQYF
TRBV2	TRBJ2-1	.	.	TGTGCCAGCCAGTACAATCAGGGATTCTACAATGAGCAGTTCTTC	CASQYNQGFYNEQFF
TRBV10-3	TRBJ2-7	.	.	TGTGCCACGAGACGGGGGACGGAGGAGCAGTACTTC	CATRRGTEEQYF
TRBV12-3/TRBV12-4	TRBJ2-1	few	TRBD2	TGTGCCAGCCGCCTGAGCGGGGGGACATCCAATGAGCAGTTCTTC	CASRLSGGTSNEQFF
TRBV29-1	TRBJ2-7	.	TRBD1	TGCAGCGTGACGGGAGAGGACAGGGGATGGGAGCAGTACTTC	CSVTGEDRGWEQYF
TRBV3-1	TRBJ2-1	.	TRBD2	TGTGCCAGCAGCCGGGAAATACTAGCGGGGGGGCTGAATGAGCGGTTCTTC	CASSREILAGGLNERFF
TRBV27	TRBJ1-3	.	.	TGTGCCAGCAGTTTAAGCCTGGCCGGAAACACCATATATTTT	CASSLSLAGNTIYF
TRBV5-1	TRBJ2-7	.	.	TGCGCCAGCAGCTTTTCCCTAGTGGGGTCCTACGAGCAGTACTTC	CASSFSLVGSYEQYF
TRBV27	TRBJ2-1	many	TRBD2	TGTGCCAGCACCTTAGCGGGGGGGCATAATGAGCAGTTCTTC	CASTLAGGHNEQFF
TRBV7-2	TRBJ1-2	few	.	TGTGCCAGCAGCTTAGGGGCCCAGGGCTACTATGGCTACACCTTC	CASSLGAQGYYGYTF
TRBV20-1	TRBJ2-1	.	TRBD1	TGCAGTGCACAAGGACAGGGAAAAGAGACCCAGTTCTTC	CSAQGQGKETQFF
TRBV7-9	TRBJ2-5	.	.	TGTGCCAGCTCACCTTTCGGGACCCGAGAAGAGACCCAGTACTTC	CASSPFGTREETQYF
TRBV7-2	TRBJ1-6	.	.	TGTGCCAGCAGCTTAGCGCGGGCCGACTATAATTCACCCCTCCACTTT	CASSLARADYNSPLHF
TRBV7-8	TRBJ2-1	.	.	TGTGCCAGCAGCTTAGGCAATTATGAGCAGTTCTTC	CASSLGNYEQFF
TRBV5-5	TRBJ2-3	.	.	TGTGCCAGCAGCGTCTCGCCTTCGACCGCCGGTACGCAGTATTTT	CASSVSPSTAGTQYF
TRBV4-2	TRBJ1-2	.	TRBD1	TGTGCCAGCAGCCAAGGGGACAGGGGGCTCGGATGGGGAGGCTACACCTTC	CASSQGDRGLGWGGYTF
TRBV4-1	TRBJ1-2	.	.	TGCGCCAGCAGCTACCGGGAGTCTAACTATGGCTACACCTTC	CASSYRESNYGYTF
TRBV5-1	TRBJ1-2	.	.	TGCGCCAGCAGCTTGGAATCCCGTCTAGACTATGGCTACACCTTC	CASSLESRLDYGYTF
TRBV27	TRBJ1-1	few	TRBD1	TGTGCCAGCAGTCCCTCACAGGGGGAGGATGGGACTGAAGCTTTCTTT	CASSPSQGEDGTEAFF
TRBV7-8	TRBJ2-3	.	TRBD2	TGTGCCAGCAGCCCCCGGTTGGTCGGGGGGAGTGATACGCAGTATTTT	CASSPRLVGGSDTQYF
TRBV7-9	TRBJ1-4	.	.	TGTGCCAGCAGCTTAGGGACATCAGCTAATGAAAAACTGTTTTTT	CASSLGTSANEKLFF
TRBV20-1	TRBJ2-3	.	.	TGCAGTGCTAGAGCGGGGCCCAGTGAGGCCCACACAGATACGCAGTATTTT	CSARAGPSEAHTDTQYF
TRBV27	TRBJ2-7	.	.	TGTGCCAGCAGTTATCGTCTCGGCCGCCGTGGCAACGAGCAGTACTTC	CASSYRLGRRGNEQYF